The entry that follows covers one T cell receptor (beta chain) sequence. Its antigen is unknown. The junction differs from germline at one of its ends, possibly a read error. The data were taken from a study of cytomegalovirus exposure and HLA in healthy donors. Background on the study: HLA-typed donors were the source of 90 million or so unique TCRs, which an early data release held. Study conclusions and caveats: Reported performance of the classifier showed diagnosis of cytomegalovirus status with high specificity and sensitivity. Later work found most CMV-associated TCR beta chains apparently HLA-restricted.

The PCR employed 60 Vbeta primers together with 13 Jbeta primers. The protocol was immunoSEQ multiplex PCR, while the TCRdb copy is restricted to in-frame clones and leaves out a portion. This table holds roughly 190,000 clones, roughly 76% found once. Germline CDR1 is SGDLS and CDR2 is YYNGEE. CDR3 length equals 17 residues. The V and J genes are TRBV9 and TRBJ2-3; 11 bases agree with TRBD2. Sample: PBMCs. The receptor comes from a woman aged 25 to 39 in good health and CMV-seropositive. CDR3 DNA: TGTGTCAGCAGCACGGGCAGTAGCGGGAGGGCAACAGATACGCAGTATTTT. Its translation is CVSSTGSSGRATDTQYF.